These 27 T cell receptor beta chains originate from one sample sequenced in a study of blood T cell repertoires in COVID-19. Sequenced by immunoSEQ multiplex PCR; TCRdb stores in-frame clones only, minus some. The table lists 140,000 to 150,000 clones, roughly 84% of them singletons. Material: peripheral blood. The receptors shown here come from a man younger than 40 with COVID-19, enrolled during active disease.

V and J are TRBV28 and TRBJ1-2, with D possibly being TRBD1 (5 bases). Trimming removed 5 bases at V and 6 bases at J, with 16 bases between. CDR3 size: 14 residues. From germline, CDR1 is MDHEN and CDR2 SYDVKM. The CDR3 sequence: CASSLEGEWDGYTF. The CDR3 DNA reads TGTGCCAGCAGTCTGGAAGGGGAATGGGATGGCTACACCTTC.

The chain combines TRBV5-1 with TRBJ1-2; 8 bases line up with TRBD1. V shed 3 bases and J 4 bases; nucleotides not matched to a gene: 11. CDR1 and CDR2 (germline): SGHRS, YFSETQ. This CDR3 is built from 16 residues. The CDR3: CASSSGGTGGAYGYTF. For the CDR3, the DNA is TGCGCCAGCAGCTCAGGGGGGACAGGTGGGGCCTATGGCTACACCTTC.

The CDR3 DNA reads as TGTGCCAGAAGCCTTGTGGAGGTACCAAAAAATCAGCCCCAGCATTTT. It yields the protein CARSLVEVPKNQPQHF. The rearrangement joins TRBV5-3 to TRBJ1-5; no firm D call. TRBV5-3 has ORF status, its function being uncertain. V lost 4 bases to trimming and J lost 4 bases, with 18 bases between them. The length of the CDR3 is 16 residues.

The chain recombines TRBV28 with TRBJ1-5; 7 nucleotides match TRBD1. The CDR3 runs to 16 residues. CDR1 is MDHEN, CDR2 SYDVKM, per germline. Losses at the gene ends were 2 bases for V and 0 bases for J; bases not matched to a gene: 4. The CDR3 reads CASSLRGQYSNQPQHF. CDR3 bases: TGTGCCAGCAGTTTACGGGGACAGTATAGCAATCAGCCCCAGCATTTT.

This chain links TRBV14 with TRBJ2-1; TRBD2 might be the D (6 bases). Looked up from germline, CDR1 is SGHDN and CDR2 is FVKESK. V was shortened by 3 bases and J by 7 bases, with 7 bases between the two germline ends. The CDR3 consists of 12 residues. CDR3 region: CASSHSGNEQFF. The DNA of the CDR3 is TGTGCCAGCAGCCACAGCGGGAATGAGCAGTTCTTC.

The V call is TRBV7-9, the J call TRBJ1-1; D gene ambiguous. Trimming stripped 6 bases from V and 4 bases from J, with 12 bases between. CDR3 length: 13 amino acids. Germline values: CDR1 SEHNR, CDR2 FQNEAQ (reference sequence). CDR3 sequence reads: CASSSGVSTEAFF. Here the CDR3 DNA reads TGTGCCAGCAGTTCTGGAGTAAGCACTGAAGCTTTCTTT.

In DNA form, the CDR3 reads TGCGCCAGCAGGGATAGGACAGACTCCTACGAGCAGTACTTC. This translates into CASRDRTDSYEQYF. The chain has TRBV10-1 and TRBJ2-7, with a possible D match to TRBD1 (6 bases). Germline V gene sequence: CDR1 WNHNN, CDR2 SYGVQD (reference sequence). The CDR3 length is 14 residues. The V end was cut by 6 bases, the J end by 0 bases, with 12 bases between.

CDR3 in DNA: TGTGCCAGCAGCTTAGATCGCTGGGGGGTAGCCGACCCCGGGAGCTACGAGCAGTACTTC. Protein product: CASSLDRWGVADPGSYEQYF. The rearrangement joins TRBV11-2 to TRBJ2-7, with TRBD2 as a possible D gene (6 bases). CDR1 and CDR2 (germline): SGHAT, FQNNGV. V was shortened by 0 bases and J by 3 bases, with 27 bases between the two germline ends. This CDR3 has 20 residues.

The rearrangement links TRBV5-4 to TRBJ2-7; TRBD1 aligns across 7 bases. Per germline, CDR1 SGHNT and CDR2 YYREEE (reference sequence). The ends lost 0 bases at V and 3 bases at J; junction bases unmatched: 6. The CDR3 sequence is 15 residues long. CDR3 loop: CASSLDRGAFYEQYF. CDR3 sequence (DNA): TGTGCCAGCAGCTTGGACAGGGGAGCGTTCTACGAGCAGTACTTC.

The chain employs TRBV24-1 and TRBJ2-7; a weak D match, TRBD1 (6 bases). The CDR3 has 15 residues. Trimming stripped 4 bases from V and 0 bases from J, with 12 bases between. Germline CDR1 KGHDR, CDR2 SFDVKD. CDR3 coding DNA: TGTGCCACCAGTGAGGGGACCAGGGGCTCCTACGAGCAGTACTTC. It is translated as CATSEGTRGSYEQYF.

The rearrangement joins TRBV18 to TRBJ2-7; 12 nucleotides align to TRBD2. J gave up 2 bases and V 6 bases, and 8 bases lay outside the gene matches. The germline CDR1 and CDR2 sequences are KGHSH and LQKENI. This CDR3 is 16 amino acids long. The CDR3 sequence is CASSPTSGRITYEQYF. Written as DNA, the CDR3 is TGTGCCAGCTCCCCTACTAGCGGGAGGATCACCTACGAGCAGTACTTC.

The chain carries TRBV30 and TRBJ1-1, with 7 positions matching TRBD1. The CDR3 covers 13 residues. Germline V gives CDR1 GTSNPN, CDR2 SVGIG (reference sequence). CDR3: CASTHRGRTEAFF. CDR3 bases: TGTGCGTCTACCCACAGGGGTCGGACTGAAGCTTTCTTT.

CDR3 sequence reads: CASSLNRKGTGETYEQYF. The CDR3 coding sequence is TGTGCCAGCAGCTTAAACCGAAAAGGGACAGGGGAAACCTACGAGCAGTACTTC. The V gene is TRBV7-2, the J gene TRBJ2-7; 10 bases are shared with TRBD1. The length of the CDR3 is 18 residues. Germline V gene sequence: CDR1 SGHTA, CDR2 FQGNSA. Losses at the gene ends were 2 bases for V and 2 bases for J; bases not matched to a gene: 12.

With regard to this clone: Other DNA sequences of this sample code for an identical CDR3. CDR3 in amino acids: CASSSPTGGYYEQYF. DNA of the CDR3: TGTGCCAGCAGTTCCCCGACAGGGGGCTACTACGAGCAGTACTTC. V and J are TRBV28 and TRBJ2-7, with 10 positions matching TRBD1. The ends lost 4 bases at V and 3 bases at J; junction bases unmatched: 6. This CDR3 has 15 residues. Germline V lookup: CDR1 MDHEN, CDR2 SYDVKM.

The chain uses TRBV2 and TRBJ2-7; D may be TRBD1 (5 bases). This CDR3 has 16 amino acids. V lost 6 bases to trimming and J lost 0 bases, with 18 bases between them. Germline assignment: CDR1 SNHLY and CDR2 FYNNEI. The CDR3 loop is CASRKVPDRSSYEQYF. CDR3 bases: TGTGCCAGCAGGAAAGTCCCTGACAGAAGCTCCTACGAGCAGTACTTC.

This clone has only one observation. The J gene is TRBJ2-2, the V gene TRBV10-3; weak D call: TRBD2 (6 bases). Trimming shortened V by 4 bases and J by 6 bases, and 15 bases separated the two germline ends. From germline, CDR1 is ENHRY and CDR2 SYGVKD. The CDR3 spans 15 residues. CDR3 in DNA: TGTGCCATCAGTGGGGACTCCTACCAGGCCGGGGAGCTGTTTTTT. Translated: CAISGDSYQAGELFF.

The chain carries TRBV11-2 and TRBJ2-1; the D gene is possibly TRBD1 (5 bases). From germline, CDR1 is SGHAT and CDR2 FQNNGV. V lost 2 bases, J lost 6 bases, and 5 bases lay in between. CDR3 length: 12 amino acids. CDR3 amino acids: CASSLTGNEQFF. Here the CDR3 DNA reads TGTGCCAGCAGCTTAACAGGCAATGAGCAGTTCTTC. The full variable domain, in which reference TRBV11-2 and TRBJ2-1 provide the parts outside the CDR3, is EAGVAQSPRYKIIEKRQSVAFWCNPISGHATLYWYQQILGQGPKLLIQFQNNGVVDDSQLPKDRFSAERLKGVDSTLKIQPAKLEDSAVYLCASSLTGNEQFFGPGTRLTVL.

This sequence joins TRBV6-1 and TRBJ2-1; TRBD2 agrees at 13 bases. The germline V gene encodes CDR1 MNHNS and CDR2 SASEGT. The CDR3 extends over 16 amino acids. J lost 9 bases, V lost 2 bases, and 7 bases had no gene match. The CDR3 region has the DNA TGTGCCAGCAGTGAAAATGGACTAGCGGGAGTCGGTGAGCAGTTCTTC. It codes for CASSENGLAGVGEQFF.

As DNA, the CDR3 is TGTGCCAGCAGCTTGGTCCGAGAGGACACTGAAGCTTTCTTT. Translation gives CASSLVREDTEAFF. The V and J genes are TRBV5-4 and TRBJ1-1; no reliable D call. In germline, CDR1 is SGHNT, CDR2 YYREEE (reference sequence). This CDR3 has 14 amino acids. Between the trimmed V and J ends, which lost 0 bases and 3 bases, there was a span of 9 bases. The variable domain in full, with the rest retrieved from reference TRBV5-4 and TRBJ1-1, is ETGVTQSPTHLIKTRGQQVTLRCSSQSGHNTVSWYQQALGQGPQFIFQYYREEENGRGNFPPRFSGLQFPNYSSELNVNALELDDSALYLCASSLVREDTEAFFGQGTRLTVV.

This chain links TRBV11-2 with TRBJ1-1; D not resolved. The CDR3 sequence is 13 residues long. Per the germline V gene, CDR1 is SGHAT and CDR2 is FQNNGV. The V end lost 1 base, the J end lost 0 bases, and 3 bases lay between the germline ends. CDR3: CASSLGMNTEAFF. As DNA, the CDR3 is TGTGCCAGCAGCTTAGGTATGAACACTGAAGCTTTCTTT.

The CDR3, as DNA: TGTGCCAGCAGTCCCCTTGTTGCGGGGAACACTGAAGCTTTCTTT. It is translated as CASSPLVAGNTEAFF. The chain has TRBV28 and TRBJ1-1, with D hard to call. This CDR3 region has 15 residues. The germline gives CDR1 MDHEN, CDR2 SYDVKM. Trimming took off 5 bases at V and 1 base at J, with 14 bases between the two ends.

The chain uses TRBV18 and TRBJ2-6; possibly TRBD2 for D (6 bases). Germline V gives CDR1 KGHSH, CDR2 LQKENI. Trimming took off 4 bases at V and 0 bases at J, with 16 bases between the two ends. The CDR3 totals 18 residues. This CDR3 reads CASSLSLAPASGANVLTF. CDR3 sequence (DNA): TGTGCCAGCTCACTCTCCCTAGCGCCCGCCTCTGGGGCCAACGTCCTGACTTTC. The complete variable domain, with remaining parts taken from reference TRBV18 and TRBJ2-6, reads NAGVMQNPRHLVRRRGQEARLRCSPMKGHSHVYWYRQLPEEGLKFMVYLQKENIIDESGMPKERFSAEFPKEGPSILRIQQVVRGDSAAYFCASSLSLAPASGANVLTFGAGSRLTVL.

The rearrangement uses TRBV24-1 and TRBJ2-3, with D tentatively TRBD1 (6 bases). The V and J ends lost 7 bases and 2 bases respectively, with 9 bases between them. CDR1 KGHDR and CDR2 SFDVKD come from the germline V gene. CDR3 size: 13 residues. CDR3 region: CATRDRDTDTQYF. CDR3 sequence (DNA): TGTGCCACCAGGGACAGAGACACAGATACGCAGTATTTT.

This clone occurred once. The V gene is TRBV27, the J gene TRBJ2-5; D is perhaps TRBD1 (5 bases). Per the germline V gene, CDR1 is MNHEY and CDR2 is SMNVEV (reference sequence). This CDR3 region has 13 residues. V lost 7 bases, J lost 5 bases, and 14 bases lay in between. CDR3 coding DNA: TGTGCCAGCATGGCCAGGGTAGGCGAGACCCAGTACTTC. Encoded protein: CASMARVGETQYF.

The rearrangement links TRBV28 to TRBJ2-2; possibly TRBD1 for D (6 bases). V was pared by 6 bases and J by 7 bases, with 18 bases between. This CDR3 is 15 amino acids long. Germline CDR1 and CDR2: MDHEN and SYDVKM. Written as DNA, the CDR3 is TGTGCCAGCAGGCCTCAGGGGCAAAGTCACGGGGAGCTGTTTTTT. Protein sequence: CASRPQGQSHGELFF.

The chain uses TRBV2 and TRBJ1-6, with TRBD1 identical over 7 bases. Trimming removed 4 bases from V and 5 bases from J; junction bases left unmatched: 8. This CDR3 has 16 residues. Germline loops: CDR1 SNHLY, CDR2 FYNNEI. The CDR3 coding sequence is TGTGCCAGCAGTGCCCCGGGACAGCGACATAATTCACCCCTCCACTTT. Translating it yields CASSAPGQRHNSPLHF.

J is TRBJ2-3 and V is TRBV18, with TRBD1 matching over 10 bases. J was trimmed by 3 bases and V by 6 bases; bases with no gene match: 6. Germline V gives CDR1 KGHSH, CDR2 LQKENI. The CDR3 consists of 15 residues. The CDR3 here is CASSNRQGATDTQYF. CDR3 DNA: TGTGCCAGCTCTAATCGACAGGGGGCAACAGATACGCAGTATTTT.